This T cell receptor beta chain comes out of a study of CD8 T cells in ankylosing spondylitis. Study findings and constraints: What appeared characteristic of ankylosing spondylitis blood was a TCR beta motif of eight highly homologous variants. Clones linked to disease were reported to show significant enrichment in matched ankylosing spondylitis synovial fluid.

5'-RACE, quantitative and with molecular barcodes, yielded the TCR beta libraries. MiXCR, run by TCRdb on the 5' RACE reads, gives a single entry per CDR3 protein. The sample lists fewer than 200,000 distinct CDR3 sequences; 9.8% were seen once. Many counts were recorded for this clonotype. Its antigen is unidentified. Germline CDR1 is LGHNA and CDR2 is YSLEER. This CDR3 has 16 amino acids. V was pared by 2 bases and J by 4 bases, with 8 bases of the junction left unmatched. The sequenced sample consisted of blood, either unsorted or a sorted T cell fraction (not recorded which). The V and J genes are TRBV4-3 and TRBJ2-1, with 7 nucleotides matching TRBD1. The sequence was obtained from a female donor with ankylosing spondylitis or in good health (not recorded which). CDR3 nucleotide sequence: TGCGCCAGCAGCCAAAACAGGGGTTTCGGTTACAATGAGCAGTTCTTC. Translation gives CASSQNRGFGYNEQFF.